This TCR beta chain was obtained from a study of cytomegalovirus exposure and HLA in healthy donors (dated by TCRdb to about 2017). Looking at the study overall: In an earlier analysis of 550 to 750 of the donors, 276 Gb of sequence data and 120 million or so unique TCR beta sequences from roughly 190 million T cells were reported. Class I and class II HLA loci were covered by the typing at four-digit resolution. Typing coverage differed by locus: A, B, C, DRB1 and DQB1 were typed in roughly 629-630 donors, DQA1 in about 560, DPA1 in approximately 610, and DPB1 in 450 to 490. To study patterns of TCR occurrence, a later analysis re-analyzed previously published TCR beta repertoires from hundreds of donors and added high-resolution HLA genotyping. Using immunosequencing, the study profiled T cell repertoires from about 650 subjects and related those repertoires to cytomegalovirus serostatus. Alongside the repertoire data, information on donor age, sex, ethnicity and CMV serostatus was compiled. The later analysis used no new phenotypic data to find candidate immune exposures, relying instead on TCR beta sequences and their occurrence across donors. Because of strong linkage in the cohort, roughly five DR-DQ haplotypes were treated as single units for association and clustering. A separate validation cohort of over a hundred different subjects was used in addition to the roughly 720-subject first cohort. All discovery cohort repertoires had been generated using a single sequencing platform. On average, roughly 240,000 unique TCR beta nucleotide sequences were sequenced per donor among 398 genotyped donors of the cohort, with 15% to 20% of those sequences being non-productive. To predict cytomegalovirus infection status, the study combined high-throughput TCR immunosequencing, statistical association of individual TCRs with disease status, and machine learning. Genome-wide SNP genotypes for about 65% of the roughly 670 donors were used in a later genetic analysis, which treated that subset as a discovery cohort. An earlier analysis of fewer than 700 of the donors applied high-throughput TCR beta sequencing to assess whether each TCR beta V gene segment acted as functional or pseudogenic. An early release covering over 500 HLA-typed donors comprised approximately 290 gigabases of sequencing data and some 79 million unique TCR sequences. The genetic ancestry cluster associated with self-reported Caucasian donors included 81% of the 398 genotyped donors. The study aimed to test whether cataloging public T cell receptors could reveal signatures of past pathogen exposure.

The table lists this clone with a few counts. Which antigen it targets is not known. Nothing much larger sits one base from this clone, and base qualities are not available. According to the germline V gene (reference sequence), CDR1 reads LNHDA and CDR2 reads SQIVND. V was cut back by 6 bases and J by 5 bases, leaving a gap of 13 bases between them. The CDR3 goes from the cysteine to the phenylalanine over 13 residues. Only the CDR3 DNA is retained, 39 bases long and in frame from the first base. Overall study results and their limits: A later analysis associated about 17,000 TCR beta sequences with specific HLA alleles at a false discovery rate of 0.05. In a later analysis, HLA-associated TCR beta chains were found to be more clonally expanded and to have lower generation probabilities than equally common non-associated chains. Some IMGT-functional V segments, including TRBV6-2 and TRBV6-3, could not be distinguished by the 87-base-pair reads and were therefore excluded. In a later genetic analysis, a missense DCLRE1C variant was associated with V-gene and J-gene trimming of TCR beta chains, and the association was replicated in an independent cohort. A cluster of highly shared sequence variants was judged likely to be a technical artifact of the sequencing pipeline. Because counts were too low, fewer than 20 rarely observed V segments, including chromosome 9 orphons, were excluded from the earlier analysis of 500 to 700 of the donors. A further reported finding was that TCR beta sequences accurately predicted the HLA-A and HLA-B alleles for most subjects in the first cohort. Most TCR sequences were seen in very few donors, while some public TCRs were found in many individuals. Roughly uniform sequencing depth across donors was assumed in presence/absence analyses, although this assumption may not hold. In a later genetic analysis, fewer N-insertions in productive TCRs were reported among donors in an Asian-associated ancestry cluster than the roughly 700-donor mean. The only immune exposure information available for the cohort was CMV serostatus. In an earlier analysis of 587 of the donors, most TCR beta V segments appeared in productive rearrangements about 87% or about 30% of the time, broadly matching IMGT annotations. In a later analysis, several top co-occurrence clusters were reported to appear linked to parvovirus B19, influenza, CMV and Epstein-Barr virus. Linkage disequilibrium might explain the correlated functional status among segregating V segments, but an unknown experimental factor could not be ruled out. The cohort was sequenced for TCR beta chains only, and without alpha or paired-chain data the features that could be detected were limited. Because some donors lacked HLA typing at each locus, the association tests relied only on the typed subset. In the study, 150 to 200 TCR beta chains were listed as associated with cytomegalovirus. Three of the identified cytomegalovirus-associated TCR beta chains were confirmed in vitro to be specific for cytomegalovirus antigens. The classifier was reported to diagnose cytomegalovirus status with high specificity and sensitivity in both the original cohort and the validation cohort. When HLA alleles, especially DR and DQ, strongly co-occurred, TCR associations were difficult to assign to individual alleles. In a later analysis, most CMV-associated TCR beta chains were found to appear HLA-restricted, with HLA associations seemingly driven largely by CMV exposure. According to the authors, the approach could potentially be generalized to other disease states and immunological phenotypes. In a later analysis, the rate of TCR association differed among HLA loci, with DRB1 alleles having the most associated TCRs and HLA-C alleles having the fewest.

In total, 666 healthy bone marrow donors made up the cohort. Cohort members were all nominally healthy when sampled, although unrecorded immune exposures were likely present. The donor was CMV seropositive and was included in the group of 250 to 350 seropositive cohort members. A peripheral blood sample was provided by each donor, and peripheral blood mononuclear cells were used for TCR beta sequencing. Genomic DNA extraction from the blood cell samples was performed with the Qiagen DNeasy Blood Extraction Kit. Receptors were amplified or captured by the immunoSEQ multiplex PCR assay. A mixture of 60 forward primers for TCR Vbeta segments and 13 reverse primers for TCR Jbeta segments was used in the multiplex PCR. The CDR3 region of rearranged TCR beta genes was amplified from genomic DNA with a multiplex PCR assay. Amplified TCR beta libraries were sequenced as 87-base-pair reads on the Illumina HiSeq System. As for the original processing: In a later analysis, some 80 million unique TCR beta chains were counted across the 650 to 750 repertoires, and some 10 million of these chains were shared by at least two donors. To remove PCR and sequencing errors, raw reads were error-corrected and collapsed into unique sequences using a nearest-neighbor algorithm that merged closely related sequences. CDR3 sequences were aligned to IMGT reference sequences to assign V, D and J gene segments. For a sequence to be retained, a match of at least six nucleotides to both a V gene segment and a J gene segment was required. A rearrangement counted as productive if the CDR3 had no stop codons and remained in frame with V and J, and every other rearrangement counted as non-productive. Following IMGT convention, CDR3 was defined as the stretch from the second conserved V-encoded cysteine up to the conserved J-encoded phenylalanine. The earlier analysis of 587 of the donors excluded sequences that lacked an unambiguous match to a single V gene segment. An earlier analysis of 500 to 700 of the donors classified V segments as functional when productive rearrangements were above 56.7% and as segregating when the standard deviation between donors was above 5%. A statistical classification framework was built to diagnose cytomegalovirus status from the catalog of TCR beta chain sequences. V and J gene assignment, in a later analysis, came from comparing TCR nucleotide sequences with IMGT/GENE-DB human TR gene sequences. Using the TCRdist pipeline, a later analysis assigned CDR3 sequences along with most-parsimonious VDJ recombination scenarios. A later analysis defined each TCR beta chain by its CDR3 amino acid sequence plus V-gene family, and excluded reads lacking a unique V-gene family. As a way to deal with suspected cross-contamination and a sequencing artifact, a later analysis dropped more than 500 nucleotide sequences that were highly shared and had low generation probability. A later analysis calculated a clonal expansion index for each public chain from normalized within-repertoire ranks of inferred template counts. A later analysis computed generation probabilities with a VDJ recombination model fitted to out-of-frame rearrangements, and checked the results against IGoR. A later analysis scored TCR-TCR, TCR-HLA and TCR-CMV co-occurrence with hypergeometric tests, applying a repertoire-size bias correction to TCR pairs. A later analysis estimated false discovery rates by permuting HLA or CMV assignments 20 times. In a later analysis, co-occurring TCRs were grouped using DBSCAN, and TCRdist sequence similarity was added for clustering within HLA-allele-positive subsets. Co-occurrence clustering excluded repertoires with fewer than 30,000 or more than 120,000 public chains, plus five with anomalous nucleotide sharing. TCRdb retrieved this table from immuneACCESS and kept in-frame rearrangements only. Not all clones are present; in checked studies, unresolved V genes account for under half, and no reason is known for the remainder. V and J calls and clone size are those listed in that table; D and trimming were worked out from the DNA. This sample holds approximately 140,000 clones; 65% to 80% were observed only once. The ten largest make up less than 15% of the sample.

The V gene is TRBV19 and the J gene is TRBJ1-1; the D gene assignment is ambiguous. Material: PBMCs. The TCR originated in a middle-aged man in good health and CMV-seropositive. In nucleotides, the sequence is TGTGCCAGTAGGATGCGGGTAGGGACTGAAGCTTTCTTT. This is translated as CASRMRVGTEAFF.